This entry lists 16 T cell receptor beta chains sequenced from one sample in a study of shared clonotypes between healthy human individuals. The table came from immunoSEQ multiplex PCR; TCRdb's copy has only in-frame clones and leaves some out. The table has roughly 2.4 million clones, roughly 95% seen once. The sequenced material came from naive CD4+ T cells sorted from blood. The subset: CD45RA+ positively selected. These receptors originate from a man aged 18-30 years in good health.

This rearrangement joins TRBV5-1 to TRBJ2-7; D not certain. The CDR3 consists of 12 residues. The ends were cut back, 5 bases at V and 4 bases at J, with 10 bases in the middle. Germline V CDR1 and CDR2: SGHRS, YFSETQ. The CDR3 coding sequence is TGCGCCAGCAGAACCGACCGTTACGAGCAGTACTTC. This translates into CASRTDRYEQYF.

This clone was seen just once. The V and J genes are TRBV7-2 and TRBJ1-6, with D perhaps TRBD1 (5 bases). Trimming removed 5 bases at V and 6 bases at J, with 14 bases between. Germline loops: CDR1 SGHTA, CDR2 FQGNSA. The CDR3 contains 15 residues. CDR3 residues: CASSLRDASNSPLHF. The CDR3 DNA reads TGTGCCAGCAGCCTCCGGGACGCCAGTAATTCACCCCTCCACTTT. The whole variable domain, filled in from reference TRBV7-2 and TRBJ1-6, reads GAGVSQSPSNKVTEKGKDVELRCDPISGHTALYWYRQSLGQGLEFLIYFQGNSAPDKSGLPSDRFSAERTGGSVSTLTIQRTQQEDSAVYLCASSLRDASNSPLHFGNGTRLTVT.

This chain connects TRBV6-5 to TRBJ1-1, with 9 bases fitting TRBD1. Germline lookup yields CDR1 MNHEY and CDR2 SVGAGI. The J segment lost 3 bases and the V segment lost 6 bases, leaving 8 bases of the junction unmatched. The CDR3 is 15 amino acids. The CDR3 region is CASRPEQGAYTEAFF. The DNA for the CDR3 is TGTGCCAGCAGACCCGAACAGGGGGCATACACTGAAGCTTTCTTT.

CDR3 region: CASGLAGPNSTDTQYF. DNA for the CDR3: TGCGCCAGCGGATTAGCGGGTCCCAACAGCACAGATACGCAGTATTTT. This sequence joins TRBV5-1 and TRBJ2-3; 7 bases line up with TRBD2. CDR1 is SGHRS and CDR2 is YFSETQ in the germline V gene. V lost 7 bases to trimming and J lost 0 bases; unmatched junction nucleotides: 11. The CDR3 runs 16 residues.

The gene calls are TRBV5-1 and TRBJ2-2; TRBD1 is a possible D gene (5 bases). Trimming took 2 bases from V and 0 from J, leaving 14 bases between them. CDR1 is SGHRS and CDR2 is YFSETQ in the germline V gene. The CDR3 spans 17 residues. CDR3 protein: CASSFPGPLPNTGELFF. CDR3 DNA: TGCGCCAGCAGCTTTCCAGGGCCCCTACCGAACACCGGGGAGCTGTTTTTT.

The chain joins TRBV27 to TRBJ2-4, with 8 bases aligning to TRBD1. Germline V gene lookup returns CDR1 MNHEY and CDR2 SMNVEV (reference sequence). The CDR3 totals 12 residues. V lost 6 bases to trimming and J lost 15 bases; unmatched junction nucleotides: 10. The CDR3 loop is CASSQTGAIMYF. CDR3 DNA sequence: TGTGCCAGCAGCCAGACAGGGGCTATTATGTACTTC.

This sequence joins TRBV15 and TRBJ2-1, with no clear D. Germline V CDR1 and CDR2: LNHNV, YYDKDF (reference sequence). The CDR3 consists of 15 residues. The germline V and J ends were trimmed by 3 bases and 2 bases, with 11 bases remaining between them. CDR3 region: CATSRGRLAYNEQFF. Written as DNA, the CDR3 is TGTGCCACCAGCAGGGGTCGATTAGCCTACAATGAGCAGTTCTTC.

J is TRBJ2-7 and V is TRBV5-1, with TRBD2 matching over 9 bases. The J segment lost 5 bases and the V segment lost 1 base, leaving 7 bases of the junction unmatched. This CDR3 is 15 amino acids long. CDR1 SGHRS and CDR2 YFSETQ come from the germline V gene. CDR3 DNA: TGCGCCAGCAGCTTGACGGCGGGAGGGCCAGACGAGCAGTACTTC. Translated, it gives CASSLTAGGPDEQYF. The whole variable domain, filled in from reference TRBV5-1 and TRBJ2-7, reads KAGVTQTPRYLIKTRGQQVTLSCSPISGHRSVSWYQQTPGQGLQFLFEYFSETQRNKGNFPGRFSGRQFSNSRSEMNVSTLELGDSALYLCASSLTAGGPDEQYFGPGTRLTVT.

Turning to this clone: Different DNA sequences within this sample yield the same CDR3. The CDR3 nucleotides read TGTGCCAGTCGGTCCAGCAATCAGCCCCAGCATTTT. Protein product: CASRSSNQPQHF. V usage is TRBV19 and J usage is TRBJ1-5; no reliable D call. This CDR3 spans 12 amino acids. The germline CDR1 and CDR2 sequences are LNHDA and SQIVND (reference sequence). V was pared by 8 bases and J by 1 base, with 6 bases between.

This chain connects TRBV11-2 to TRBJ2-7, with 7 bases matching TRBD1. Trimming cost V 11 bases and J 6 bases; bases outside gene matches: 16. CDR3 size: 14 residues. The germline CDR1 and CDR2 sequences are SGHAT and FQNNGV. The CDR3 is CASTENRGAAEQYF. The DNA for the CDR3 is TGTGCCTCGACAGAAAACAGGGGTGCTGCCGAGCAGTACTTC.

V usage is TRBV29-1 and J usage is TRBJ1-1; possible D gene TRBD1, 5 bases. The CDR3 loop spans 13 amino acids. Trimming left V 6 bases short and J 0 bases short, with 11 bases between. Germline V gene sequence: CDR1 SQVTM, CDR2 ANQGSEA. The CDR3 loop reads CSVSGLMNTEAFF. Here the CDR3 DNA reads TGCAGCGTCTCGGGACTAATGAACACTGAAGCTTTCTTT.

This chain uses TRBV29-1 with TRBJ2-3, with TRBD2 identical over 11 bases. This CDR3 has 14 amino acids. Germline lookup yields CDR1 SQVTM and CDR2 ANQGSEA. V gave up 7 bases and J gave up 1 base; unmatched junction bases: 4. The CDR3 nucleotides read TGCAGCGGTCTTAGCGGGGGGGGCACAGATACGCAGTATTTT. Protein product: CSGLSGGGTDTQYF.

This chain uses TRBV6-7 with TRBJ1-4, with D uncertain. TRBV6-7 is an ORF for which the function is uncertain. Trimming left V 4 bases short and J 5 bases short, with 11 bases between. The CDR3 is 14 residues long. CDR3 nucleotides: TGTGCCAGCAGTTTCCCGGGATTAAATGAAAAACTGTTTTTT. Translation gives CASSFPGLNEKLFF.

The chain links TRBV4-1 to TRBJ2-7; maybe TRBD1 (5 bases). The CDR3 consists of 13 residues. V lost 3 bases and J lost 6, with 12 bases in between. The germline CDR1 and CDR2 sequences are MGHRA and YSYEKL. The CDR3 DNA sequence: TGCGCCAGCAGCCACCAGGGTTTCCGCGAGCAGTACTTC. This codes for CASSHQGFREQYF.

The rearrangement uses TRBV2 and TRBJ1-1, with D hard to call. Germline V gene sequence: CDR1 SNHLY, CDR2 FYNNEI. The CDR3 has 13 residues. The V and J ends lost 7 bases and 1 base respectively, with 10 bases between them. The CDR3 DNA is TGTGCCAGCATCCGTGTCCGGAACACTGAAGCTTTCTTT. It yields the protein CASIRVRNTEAFF.

This sequence joins TRBV5-4 and TRBJ1-2, with D possibly being TRBD1 (5 bases). The CDR3 spans 15 residues. Trimming took 0 bases from V and 4 from J, leaving 13 bases between them. Germline loops: CDR1 SGHNT, CDR2 YYREEE (reference sequence). CDR3 residues: CASSLESQGSYGYTF. The CDR3 DNA follows: TGTGCCAGCAGCTTGGAATCGCAGGGTTCCTATGGCTACACCTTC.